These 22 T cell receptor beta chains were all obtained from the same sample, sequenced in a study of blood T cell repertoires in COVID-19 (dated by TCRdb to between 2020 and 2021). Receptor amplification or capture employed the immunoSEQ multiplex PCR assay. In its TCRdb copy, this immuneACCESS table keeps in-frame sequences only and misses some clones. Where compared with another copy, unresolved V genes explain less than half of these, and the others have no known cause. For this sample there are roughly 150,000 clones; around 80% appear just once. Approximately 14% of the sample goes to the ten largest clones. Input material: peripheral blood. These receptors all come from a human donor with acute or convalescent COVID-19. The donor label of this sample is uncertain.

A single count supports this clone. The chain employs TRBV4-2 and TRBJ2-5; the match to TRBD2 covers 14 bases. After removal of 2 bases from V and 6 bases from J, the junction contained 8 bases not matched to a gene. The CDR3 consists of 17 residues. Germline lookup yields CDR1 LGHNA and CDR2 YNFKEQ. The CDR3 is CASSQREGLAGEQTQYF. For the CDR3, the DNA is TGTGCCAGCAGCCAAAGAGAGGGACTAGCGGGGGAGCAGACCCAGTACTTC.

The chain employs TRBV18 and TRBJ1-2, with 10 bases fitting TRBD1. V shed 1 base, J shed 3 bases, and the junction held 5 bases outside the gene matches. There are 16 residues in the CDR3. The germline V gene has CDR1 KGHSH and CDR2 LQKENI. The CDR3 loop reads CASSPQRTGGYYGYTF. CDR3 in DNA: TGTGCCAGCTCACCACAGAGGACAGGGGGTTACTATGGCTACACCTTC.

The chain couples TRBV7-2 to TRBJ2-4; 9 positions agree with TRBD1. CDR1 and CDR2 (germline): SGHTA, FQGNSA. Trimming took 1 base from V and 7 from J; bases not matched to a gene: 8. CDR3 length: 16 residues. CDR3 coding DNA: TGTGCCAGCAGCTTAGGAGGACCGGGACAGGGTAACATTCAGTACTTC. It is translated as CASSLGGPGQGNIQYF. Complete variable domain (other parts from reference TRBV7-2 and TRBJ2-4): GAGVSQSPSNKVTEKGKDVELRCDPISGHTALYWYRQSLGQGLEFLIYFQGNSAPDKSGLPSDRFSAERTGGSVSTLTIQRTQQEDSAVYLCASSLGGPGQGNIQYFGAGTRLSVL.

The CDR3 sequence: CASNRGPGVGTEAFF. Written as DNA, the CDR3 is TGTGCCAGCAACAGAGGGCCAGGGGTTGGCACTGAAGCTTTCTTT. The J gene is TRBJ1-1, the V gene TRBV2, with D perhaps matching TRBD1 (6 bases). The CDR3 has 15 amino acids. Germline CDR1 SNHLY, CDR2 FYNNEI. The ends were cut back, 7 bases at V and 4 bases at J, with 19 bases in the middle.

Here the CDR3 DNA reads TGCGCCAGCAGTTCGACTAGCGGGGGAGAGACCCAGTACTTC. Amino acids: CASSSTSGGETQYF. J is TRBJ2-5 and V is TRBV5-1; the match to TRBD2 covers 12 bases. With V trimmed by 5 bases and J by 4 bases, 3 bases remained unmatched. The CDR3 runs 14 residues. CDR1 and CDR2 from the germline V gene are SGHRS and YFSETQ.

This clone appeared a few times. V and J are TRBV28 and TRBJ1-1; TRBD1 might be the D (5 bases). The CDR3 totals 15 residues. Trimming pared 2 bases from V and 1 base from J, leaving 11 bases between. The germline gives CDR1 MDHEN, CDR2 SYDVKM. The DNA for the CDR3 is TGTGCCAGCAGTTTAGTAGGGGTAGGGAACACTGAAGCTTTCTTT. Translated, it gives CASSLVGVGNTEAFF.

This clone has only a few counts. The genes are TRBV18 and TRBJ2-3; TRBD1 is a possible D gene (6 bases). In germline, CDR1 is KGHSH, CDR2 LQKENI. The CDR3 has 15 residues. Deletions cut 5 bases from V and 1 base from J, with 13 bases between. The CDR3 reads CASSWAHRGTDTQYF. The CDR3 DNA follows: TGTGCCAGCTCATGGGCGCACAGGGGCACAGATACGCAGTATTTT.

The CDR3 region is CVRSSGQGLGNTEAFF. The CDR3 DNA follows: TGTGTCAGAAGCTCAGGACAGGGCCTTGGGAACACTGAAGCTTTCTTT. The rearrangement joins TRBV7-5 to TRBJ1-1; TRBD1, the table's D call, was not compared with the DNA. TRBV7-5 is designated a pseudogene. This CDR3 region has 16 residues.

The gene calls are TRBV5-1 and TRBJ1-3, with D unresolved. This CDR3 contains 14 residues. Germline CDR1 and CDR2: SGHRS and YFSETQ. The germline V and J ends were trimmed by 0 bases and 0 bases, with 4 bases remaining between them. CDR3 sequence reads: CASSLAGSGNTIYF. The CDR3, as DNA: TGCGCCAGCAGCTTGGCCGGCTCTGGAAACACCATATATTTT.

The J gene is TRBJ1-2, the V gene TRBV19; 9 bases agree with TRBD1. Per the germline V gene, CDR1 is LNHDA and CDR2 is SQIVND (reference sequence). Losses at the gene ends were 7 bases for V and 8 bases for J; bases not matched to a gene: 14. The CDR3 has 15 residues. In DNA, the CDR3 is TGTGCCAGTATCCCGGGTCGGGACAGGGTAAACGGCTACACCTTC. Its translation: CASIPGRDRVNGYTF.

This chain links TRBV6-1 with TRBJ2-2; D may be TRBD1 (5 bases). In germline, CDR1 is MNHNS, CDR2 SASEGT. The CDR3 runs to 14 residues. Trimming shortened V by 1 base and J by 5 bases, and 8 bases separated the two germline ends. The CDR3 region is CASSEGRDTGELFF. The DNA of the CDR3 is TGTGCCAGCAGTGAAGGCAGGGATACCGGGGAGCTGTTTTTT.

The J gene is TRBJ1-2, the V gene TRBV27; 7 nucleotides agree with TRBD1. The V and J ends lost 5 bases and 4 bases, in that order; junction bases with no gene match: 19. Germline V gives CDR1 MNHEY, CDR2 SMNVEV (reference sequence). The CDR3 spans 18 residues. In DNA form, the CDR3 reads TGTGCCAGCAGTCCCCCCGGAAGGGGGCCTATTCCGACCTATGGCTACACCTTC. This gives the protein CASSPPGRGPIPTYGYTF.

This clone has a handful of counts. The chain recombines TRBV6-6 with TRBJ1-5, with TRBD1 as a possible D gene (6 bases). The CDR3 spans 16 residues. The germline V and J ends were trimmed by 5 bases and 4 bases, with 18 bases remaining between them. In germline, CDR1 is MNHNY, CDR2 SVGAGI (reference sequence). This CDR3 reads CASSQLASGQNQPQHF. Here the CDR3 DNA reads TGTGCCAGCAGTCAGCTCGCTTCGGGACAAAATCAGCCCCAGCATTTT.

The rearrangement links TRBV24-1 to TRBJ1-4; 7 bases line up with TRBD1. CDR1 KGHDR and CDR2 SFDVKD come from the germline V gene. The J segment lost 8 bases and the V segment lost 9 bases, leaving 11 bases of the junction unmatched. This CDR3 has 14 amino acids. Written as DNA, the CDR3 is TGTGCCACCCCCGGGGCAGGGGGAAGGGAAAAACTGTTTTTT. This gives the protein CATPGAGGREKLFF.

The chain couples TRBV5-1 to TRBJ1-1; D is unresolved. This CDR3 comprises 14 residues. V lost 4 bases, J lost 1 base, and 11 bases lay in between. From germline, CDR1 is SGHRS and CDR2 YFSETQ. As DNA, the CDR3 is TGCGCCAGCAGCCCCCAGCCAGGGAACACTGAAGCTTTCTTT. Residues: CASSPQPGNTEAFF.

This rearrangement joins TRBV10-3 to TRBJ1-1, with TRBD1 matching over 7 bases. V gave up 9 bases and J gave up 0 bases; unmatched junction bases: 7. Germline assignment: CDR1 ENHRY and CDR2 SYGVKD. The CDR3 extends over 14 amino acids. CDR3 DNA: TGTGCCATATGGACAGGCGGCATGAACACTGAAGCTTTCTTT. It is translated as CAIWTGGMNTEAFF.

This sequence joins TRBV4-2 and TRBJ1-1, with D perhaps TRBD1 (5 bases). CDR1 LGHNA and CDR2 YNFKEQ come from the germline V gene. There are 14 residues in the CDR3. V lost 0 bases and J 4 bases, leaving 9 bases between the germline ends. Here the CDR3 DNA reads TGTGCCAGCAGCCAAGAGGGGACTGCCACTGAAGCTTTCTTT. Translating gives CASSQEGTATEAFF.

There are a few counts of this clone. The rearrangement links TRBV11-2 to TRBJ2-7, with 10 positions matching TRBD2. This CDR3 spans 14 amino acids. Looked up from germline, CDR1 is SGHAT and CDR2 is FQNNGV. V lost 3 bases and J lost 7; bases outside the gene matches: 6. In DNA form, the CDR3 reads TGTGCCAGCAGCTTCCGGACTAGCGGAGGGGAGCAGTACTTC. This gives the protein CASSFRTSGGEQYF.

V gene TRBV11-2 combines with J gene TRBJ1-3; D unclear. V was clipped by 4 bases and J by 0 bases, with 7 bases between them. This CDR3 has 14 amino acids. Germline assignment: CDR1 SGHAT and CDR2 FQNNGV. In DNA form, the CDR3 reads TGTGCCAGCAGCTCCACTTTCTCTGGAAACACCATATATTTT. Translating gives CASSSTFSGNTIYF.

The CDR3 sequence is CASSFDGTGVYEQYF. CDR3 DNA: TGCGCCAGCAGCTTCGACGGGACAGGGGTGTACGAGCAGTACTTC. This chain uses TRBV5-1 with TRBJ2-7; 10 nucleotides line up with TRBD1. Trimming cost V 2 bases and J 4 bases; bases outside gene matches: 6. This CDR3 region has 15 residues. Per the germline V gene, CDR1 is SGHRS and CDR2 is YFSETQ.

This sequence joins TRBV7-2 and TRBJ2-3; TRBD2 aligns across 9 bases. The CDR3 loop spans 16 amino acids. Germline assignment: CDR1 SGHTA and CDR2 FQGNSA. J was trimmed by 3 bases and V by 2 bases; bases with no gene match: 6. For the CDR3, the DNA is TGTGCCAGCAGCTTACGAGCGGGGGGTAAGACAGATACGCAGTATTTT. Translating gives CASSLRAGGKTDTQYF. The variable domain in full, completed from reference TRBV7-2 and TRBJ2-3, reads GAGVSQSPSNKVTEKGKDVELRCDPISGHTALYWYRQSLGQGLEFLIYFQGNSAPDKSGLPSDRFSAERTGGSVSTLTIQRTQQEDSAVYLCASSLRAGGKTDTQYFGPGTRLTVL.

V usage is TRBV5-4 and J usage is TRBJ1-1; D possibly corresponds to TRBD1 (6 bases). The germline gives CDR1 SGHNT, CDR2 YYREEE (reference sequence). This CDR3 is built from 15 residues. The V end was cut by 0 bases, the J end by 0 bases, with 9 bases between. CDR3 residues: CASSLGGHLNTEAFF. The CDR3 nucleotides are TGTGCCAGCAGCTTGGGGGGACACTTGAACACTGAAGCTTTCTTT.